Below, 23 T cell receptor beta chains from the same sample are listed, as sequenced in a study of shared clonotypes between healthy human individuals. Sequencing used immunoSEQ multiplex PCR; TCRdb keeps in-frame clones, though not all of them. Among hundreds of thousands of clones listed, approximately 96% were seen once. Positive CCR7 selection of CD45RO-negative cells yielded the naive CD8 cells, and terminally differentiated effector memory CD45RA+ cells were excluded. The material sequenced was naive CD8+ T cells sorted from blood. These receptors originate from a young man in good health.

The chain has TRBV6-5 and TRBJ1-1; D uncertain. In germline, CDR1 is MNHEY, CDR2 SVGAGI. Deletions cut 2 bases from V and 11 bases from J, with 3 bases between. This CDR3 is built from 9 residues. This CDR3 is CASSYAAFF. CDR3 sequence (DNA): TGTGCCAGCAGTTACGCGGCTTTCTTT.

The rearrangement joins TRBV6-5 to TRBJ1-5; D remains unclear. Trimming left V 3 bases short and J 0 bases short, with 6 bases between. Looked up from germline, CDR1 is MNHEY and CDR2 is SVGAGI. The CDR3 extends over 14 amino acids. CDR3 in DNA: TGTGCCAGCAGTTATGGAGCTAGCAATCAGCCCCAGCATTTT. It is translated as CASSYGASNQPQHF.

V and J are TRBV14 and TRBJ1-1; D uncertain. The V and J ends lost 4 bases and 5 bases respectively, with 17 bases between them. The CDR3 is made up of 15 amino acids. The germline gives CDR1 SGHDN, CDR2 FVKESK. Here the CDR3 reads CASSPTAGLSTEAFF. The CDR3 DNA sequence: TGTGCCAGCAGCCCTACGGCAGGTCTGTCGACTGAAGCTTTCTTT.

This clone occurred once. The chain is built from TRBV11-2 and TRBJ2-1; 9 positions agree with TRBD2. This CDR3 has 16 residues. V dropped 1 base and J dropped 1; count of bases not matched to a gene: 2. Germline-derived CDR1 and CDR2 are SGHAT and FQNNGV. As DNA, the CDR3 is TGTGCCAGCAGCTTAGGTAGCGGGGGTTCCTACAATGAGCAGTTCTTC. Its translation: CASSLGSGGSYNEQFF.

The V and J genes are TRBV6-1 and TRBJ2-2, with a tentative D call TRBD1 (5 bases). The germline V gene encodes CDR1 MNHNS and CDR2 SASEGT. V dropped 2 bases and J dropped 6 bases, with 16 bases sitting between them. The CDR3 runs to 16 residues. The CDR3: CASSEILDTRSGELFF. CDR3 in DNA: TGTGCCAGCAGTGAAATCCTGGACACCCGTTCCGGGGAGCTGTTTTTT.

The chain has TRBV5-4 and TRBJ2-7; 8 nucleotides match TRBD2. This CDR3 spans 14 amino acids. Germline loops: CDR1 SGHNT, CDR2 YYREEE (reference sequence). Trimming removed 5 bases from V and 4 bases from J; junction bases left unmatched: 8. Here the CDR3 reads CASSSGRAEYEQYF. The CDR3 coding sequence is TGTGCCAGCAGTTCCGGGAGGGCCGAGTACGAGCAGTACTTC.

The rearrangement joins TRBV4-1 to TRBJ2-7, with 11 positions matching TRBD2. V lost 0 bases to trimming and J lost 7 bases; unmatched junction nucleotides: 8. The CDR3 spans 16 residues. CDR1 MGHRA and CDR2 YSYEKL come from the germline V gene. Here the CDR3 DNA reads TGCGCCAGCAGCCAAGAACTAGCGGGAGTGGGGGGAGAGCAGTACTTC. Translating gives CASSQELAGVGGEQYF.

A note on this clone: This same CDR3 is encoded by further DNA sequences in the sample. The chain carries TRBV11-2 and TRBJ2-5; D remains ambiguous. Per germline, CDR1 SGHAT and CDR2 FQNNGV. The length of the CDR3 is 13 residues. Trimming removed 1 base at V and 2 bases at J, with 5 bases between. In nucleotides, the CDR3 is TGTGCCAGCAGCTTAGTACTACAAGAGACCCAGTACTTC. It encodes CASSLVLQETQYF.

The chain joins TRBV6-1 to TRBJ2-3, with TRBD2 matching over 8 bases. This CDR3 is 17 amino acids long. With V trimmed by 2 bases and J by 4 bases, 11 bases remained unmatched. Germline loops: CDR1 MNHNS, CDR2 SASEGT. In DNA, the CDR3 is TGTGCCAGCAGTGAAAAGGGACTAGTGAGGTTCGCAGATACGCAGTATTTT. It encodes CASSEKGLVRFADTQYF.

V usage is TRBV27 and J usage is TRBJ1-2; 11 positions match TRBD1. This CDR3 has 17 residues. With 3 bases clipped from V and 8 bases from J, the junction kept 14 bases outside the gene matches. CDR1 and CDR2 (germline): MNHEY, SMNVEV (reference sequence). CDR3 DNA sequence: TGTGCCAGCAGTTTCATTCGGACAGGGGGCTTAATAGACGGCTACACCTTC. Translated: CASSFIRTGGLIDGYTF.

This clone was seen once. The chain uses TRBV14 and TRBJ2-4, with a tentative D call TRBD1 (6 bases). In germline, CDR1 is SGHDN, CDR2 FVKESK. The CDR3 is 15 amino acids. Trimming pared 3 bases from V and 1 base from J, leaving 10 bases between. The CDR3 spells CASSQQGSAKNIQYF. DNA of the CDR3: TGTGCCAGCAGCCAGCAGGGGTCGGCCAAAAACATTCAGTACTTC.

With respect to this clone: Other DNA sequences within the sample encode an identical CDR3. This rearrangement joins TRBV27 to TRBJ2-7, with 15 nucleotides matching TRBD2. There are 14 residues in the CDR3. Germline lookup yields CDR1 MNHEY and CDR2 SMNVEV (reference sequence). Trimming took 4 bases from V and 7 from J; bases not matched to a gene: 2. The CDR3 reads CASSSGTSGREQYF. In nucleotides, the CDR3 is TGTGCCAGCAGTTCCGGGACTAGCGGGAGGGAGCAGTACTTC.

The CDR3 reads CASSLDEAGVFHGTQYF. CDR3 coding DNA: TGTGCCAGCAGCTTGGACGAGGCAGGGGTCTTCCACGGTACGCAGTATTTT. The chain uses TRBV5-4 and TRBJ2-3, with D tentatively TRBD1 (6 bases). The CDR3 contains 17 residues. Trimming took off 0 bases at V and 8 bases at J, with 22 bases between the two ends. Germline V lookup: CDR1 SGHNT, CDR2 YYREEE (reference sequence).

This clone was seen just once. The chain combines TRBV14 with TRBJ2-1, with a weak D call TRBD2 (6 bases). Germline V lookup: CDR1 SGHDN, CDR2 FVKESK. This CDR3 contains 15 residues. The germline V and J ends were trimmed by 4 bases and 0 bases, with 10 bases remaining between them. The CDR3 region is CASSRDSSSYNEQFF. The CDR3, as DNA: TGTGCCAGCAGCCGGGACTCAAGCTCCTACAATGAGCAGTTCTTC.

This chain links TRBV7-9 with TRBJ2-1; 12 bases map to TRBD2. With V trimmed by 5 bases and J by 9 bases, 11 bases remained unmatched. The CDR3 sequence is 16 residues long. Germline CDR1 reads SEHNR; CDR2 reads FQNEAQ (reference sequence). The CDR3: CASSPEASGRAVEQFF. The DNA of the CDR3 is TGTGCCAGCAGCCCAGAAGCTAGCGGGAGGGCCGTTGAGCAGTTCTTC.

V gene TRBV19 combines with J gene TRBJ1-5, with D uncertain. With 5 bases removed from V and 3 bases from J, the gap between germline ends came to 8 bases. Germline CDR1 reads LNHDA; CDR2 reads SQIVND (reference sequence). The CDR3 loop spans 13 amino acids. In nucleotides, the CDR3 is TGTGCCAGTAGTCCTTGGGTCAATCAGCCCCAGCATTTT. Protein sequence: CASSPWVNQPQHF.

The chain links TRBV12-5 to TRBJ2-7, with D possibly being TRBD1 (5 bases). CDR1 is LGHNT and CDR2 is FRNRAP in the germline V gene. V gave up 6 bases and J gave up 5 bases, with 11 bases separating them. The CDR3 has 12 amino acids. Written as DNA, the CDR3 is TGTGCTAGTGGCCCTTCCAGGGACGAGCAGTACTTC. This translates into CASGPSRDEQYF.

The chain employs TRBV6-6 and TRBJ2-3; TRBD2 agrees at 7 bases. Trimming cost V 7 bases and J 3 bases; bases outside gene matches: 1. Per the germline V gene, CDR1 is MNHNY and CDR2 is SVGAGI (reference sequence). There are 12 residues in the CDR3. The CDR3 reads CASTSGTDTQYF. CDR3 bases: TGTGCCAGCACTAGCGGTACAGATACGCAGTATTTT.

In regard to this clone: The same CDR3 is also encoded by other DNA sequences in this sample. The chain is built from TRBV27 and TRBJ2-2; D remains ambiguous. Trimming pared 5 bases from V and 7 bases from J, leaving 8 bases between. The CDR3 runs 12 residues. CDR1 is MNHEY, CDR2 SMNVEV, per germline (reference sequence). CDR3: CASSLVGGELFF. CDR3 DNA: TGTGCCAGCAGTCTTGTAGGCGGGGAGCTGTTTTTT.

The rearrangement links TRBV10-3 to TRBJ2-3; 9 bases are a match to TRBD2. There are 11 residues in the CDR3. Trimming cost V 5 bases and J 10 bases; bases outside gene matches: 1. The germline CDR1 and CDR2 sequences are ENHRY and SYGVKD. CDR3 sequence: CAISIAGAQYF. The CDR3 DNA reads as TGTGCCATCAGTATAGCGGGAGCGCAGTATTTT.

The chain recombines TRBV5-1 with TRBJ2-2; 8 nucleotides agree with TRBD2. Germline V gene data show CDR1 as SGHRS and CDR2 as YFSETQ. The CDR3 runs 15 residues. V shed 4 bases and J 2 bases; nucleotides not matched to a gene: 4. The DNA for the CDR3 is TGCGCCAGCAGCCGGGAGGGGGAAAACACCGGGGAGCTGTTTTTT. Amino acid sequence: CASSREGENTGELFF.

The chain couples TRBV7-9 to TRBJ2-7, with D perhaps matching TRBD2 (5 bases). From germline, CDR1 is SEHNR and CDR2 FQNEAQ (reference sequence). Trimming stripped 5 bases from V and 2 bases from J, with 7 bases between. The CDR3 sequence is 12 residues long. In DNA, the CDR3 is TGTGCCAGCAGCACACTAGCCTACGAGCAGTACTTC. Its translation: CASSTLAYEQYF.

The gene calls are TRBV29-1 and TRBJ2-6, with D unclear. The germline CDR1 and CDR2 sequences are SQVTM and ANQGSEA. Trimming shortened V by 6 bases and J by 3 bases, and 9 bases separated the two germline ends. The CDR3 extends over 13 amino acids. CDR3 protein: CSVVGLGANVLTF. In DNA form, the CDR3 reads TGCAGCGTGGTCGGTCTTGGGGCCAACGTCCTGACTTTC.